This T cell receptor (beta chain) stems from a study of T-cell memory formation after mild COVID-19. Across the whole study: Across donors, TCR clusters were largely donor specific.

Using constant-segment primers, 5'RACE produced TCR alpha and TCR beta cDNA libraries carrying sample barcodes and UMIs. TCRdb itself ran the 5' RACE reads through MiXCR, one entry per CDR3 protein. There are a few hundred thousand distinct CDR3 sequences in the sample; 15% to 20% occur only once, and about a fifth lies in the top ten. V shed 2 bases and J shed 4 bases, with 10 bases lying between them. The CDR3 sequence is 14 residues long. This clonotype was recorded a few times. The sequencing sample was made of PBMCs or a T cell subset sorted from them (not recorded which). This sequence originates from a man younger than 35 who had mild COVID-19 (a few samples of this study predate the infection). Cell type and time point are not known. This sequence joins TRBV12-3 or TRBV12-4 and TRBJ2-3; no reliable D call. The CDR3 loop is CASSLMANPDTQYF. Written as DNA, the CDR3 is TGTGCCAGCAGTTTAATGGCGAACCCAGATACGCAGTATTTT.